This is a list of T cell receptor beta chains from one sample in a study of CD8 T cells in Susac syndrome. TCRdb re-called the immunoSEQ multiplex PCR reads through MiXCR, storing one row per CDR3 protein. Of about 190,000 distinct CDR3 sequences listed, approximately 94% are singletons. Sequencing was carried out using CD4+ T cells from PBMCs. The receptors were gathered from a human donor with Susac syndrome. Each CDR3 is given with its conserved first and last residue. A D gene is named only where the DNA matches it firmly. Size values are once, few and many counts, or a class for expanded clones, and some rows have none.

CDR3,DNA,J,D,size,V
CSVYREDTGELFF,TGCAGCGTTTACAGGGAGGACACCGGGGAGCTGTTTTTT,TRBJ2-2,.,.,TRBV29-1
CASSPRDSSYNEQFF,TGTGCCAGCTCACCTCGGGACAGCTCCTACAATGAGCAGTTCTTC,TRBJ2-1,TRBD1,.,TRBV18
CASSITLAGLRGTDTQYF,TGTGCCAGTAGTATCACCCTGGCGGGGCTCCGCGGCACAGATACGCAGTATTTT,TRBJ2-3,.,.,TRBV19
CASSQGTSGGDTQYF,TGTGCCAGCAGCCAAGGGACTAGCGGGGGGGATACGCAGTATTTT,TRBJ2-3,TRBD2,.,TRBV3-1
CASSLQTGGTTEAFF,TGTGCCAGCAGCCTTCAGACAGGGGGCACGACTGAAGCTTTCTTT,TRBJ1-1,TRBD1,.,TRBV9
CASAPYDGYTF,TGTGCCAGCGCCCCCTATGATGGCTACACCTTC,TRBJ1-2,.,.,TRBV12-3/TRBV12-4
CASSQNSGSNTGELFF,TGCGCCAGCAGCCAAAATAGCGGGTCGAACACCGGGGAGCTGTTTTTT,TRBJ2-2,TRBD2,.,TRBV4-3
CASNRDRAISPLHF,TGTGCCAGCAACCGGGACAGGGCCATTTCACCCCTCCACTTT,TRBJ1-6,TRBD1,.,TRBV6-2/TRBV6-3
CASSRGTSWAETQYF,TGTGCCAGCAGCCGCGGGACTAGCTGGGCGGAGACCCAGTACTTC,TRBJ2-5,TRBD2,.,TRBV5-6
CSARQGRGTGELFF,TGCAGTGCTAGACAGGGCCGTGGCACCGGGGAGCTGTTTTTT,TRBJ2-2,.,.,TRBV20-1
CALGLGVYTEAFF,TGTGCCCTGGGGTTAGGGGTATACACTGAAGCTTTCTTT,TRBJ1-1,.,once,TRBV30
CASSYPGPAGETQYF,TGTGCCAGCAGTTACCCGGGCCCAGCAGGAGAGACCCAGTACTTC,TRBJ2-5,.,.,TRBV6-2/TRBV6-3
CASRREPDNTEAFF,TGTGCCAGCCGCAGAGAACCAGACAACACTGAAGCTTTCTTT,TRBJ1-1,.,.,TRBV10-3
CASSPRTDTQYF,TGTGCCAGCTCACCACGAACAGATACGCAGTATTTT,TRBJ2-3,.,few,TRBV18
CASSQVRDSPLHF,TGCGCCAGCAGCCAAGTAAGGGATTCACCCCTCCACTTT,TRBJ1-6,.,.,TRBV4-1
CASSHSGRNQPQHF,TGCGCCAGCAGTCACTCGGGGCGCAATCAGCCCCAGCATTTT,TRBJ1-5,.,.,TRBV23-1
CASSLITTQETQYF,TGTGCCAGCAGTCTGATCACAACACAAGAGACCCAGTACTTC,TRBJ2-5,.,.,TRBV7-7
CSAVPSGENYEQYF,TGCAGTGCTGTCCCTTCAGGGGAAAACTACGAGCAGTACTTC,TRBJ2-7,.,.,TRBV20-1
CATSQAGGDQETQYF,TGTGCCACCTCCCAAGCGGGGGGGGACCAAGAGACCCAGTACTTC,TRBJ2-5,TRBD2,.,TRBV7-7
CASRRTRETQYF,TGTGCCAGCAGAAGAACGAGGGAGACCCAGTACTTC,TRBJ2-5,.,once,TRBV3-1
CASSLGGQFSEAFF,TGTGCCAGCAGCTTAGGAGGACAGTTCAGTGAAGCTTTCTTT,TRBJ1-1,.,.,TRBV7-2
CASSQEATGSGYTF,TGTGCCAGCAGCCAAGAGGCGACAGGGAGTGGCTACACCTTC,TRBJ1-2,TRBD1,.,TRBV3-1
CASSQDRGATDTQYF,TGTGCCAGCAGCCAAGATAGGGGGGCCACAGATACGCAGTATTTT,TRBJ2-3,.,.,TRBV14
CACAVRTGWDEQFF,TGTGCCTGCGCAGTCCGCACAGGGTGGGATGAGCAGTTCTTC,TRBJ2-1,.,.,TRBV30
CASSTHLLRRVGNTIYF,TGTGCCAGTAGTACCCATCTCTTAAGAAGGGTGGGAAACACCATATATTTT,TRBJ1-3,.,.,TRBV19
CASRPGASNQPQHF,TGTGCCAGCAGACCGGGGGCTAGCAATCAGCCCCAGCATTTT,TRBJ1-5,.,.,TRBV7-9
CAAETWTSGASGLSRQYF,TGTGCCGCCGAAACCTGGACTAGCGGGGCCTCGGGTTTATCGCGCCAGTACTTC,TRBJ2-5,TRBD2,.,TRBV2
CASSLAGAGANVLTF,TGTGCCAGCAGCTTGGCGGGGGCCGGGGCCAACGTCCTGACTTTC,TRBJ2-6,.,few,TRBV5-4
CSVVDPTSQAYEQYF,TGCAGCGTTGTCGACCCAACTAGTCAGGCGTACGAGCAGTACTTC,TRBJ2-7,.,.,TRBV29-1
CASRTTGSSYNEQFF,TGTGCCAGTAGAACCACAGGGAGCTCCTACAATGAGCAGTTCTTC,TRBJ2-1,.,.,TRBV19
CAWSAGGQGEFF,TGTGCCTGGAGTGCGGGTGGGCAGGGGGAGTTCTTC,TRBJ2-1,TRBD1,.,TRBV30
CASSPGQGATRRQPQHF,TGTGCCAGCAGTCCCGGACAGGGGGCAACCCGGAGGCAGCCCCAGCATTTT,TRBJ1-5,TRBD1,.,TRBV6-1
CSAPKGTASTDTQYF,TGCAGTGCTCCAAAGGGGACTGCCTCCACAGATACGCAGTATTTT,TRBJ2-3,.,once,TRBV20-1
CASSVNQGYEQYF,TGTGCCAGCAGCGTAAATCAGGGGTACGAGCAGTACTTC,TRBJ2-7,.,once,TRBV9
CASSSSDRENSPLHF,TGTGCCAGCAGCTCCTCAGACAGGGAAAATTCACCCCTCCACTTT,TRBJ1-6,TRBD1,.,TRBV12-3/TRBV12-4
CASSFRSGGRSGELFF,TGCGCCAGCAGCTTTCGTTCAGGGGGAAGGTCCGGGGAGCTGTTTTTT,TRBJ2-2,TRBD1,.,TRBV5-1
CAWKGRIVYGYTF,TGTGCCTGGAAGGGCAGAATCGTCTATGGCTACACCTTC,TRBJ1-2,.,.,TRBV30
CSAPNGENYGYTF,TGCAGTGCTCCGAACGGGGAGAACTATGGCTACACCTTC,TRBJ1-2,.,.,TRBV20-1
CASSLVAGFGNQPQHF,TGTGCCAGCAGCTTAGTGGCGGGGTTCGGCAATCAGCCCCAGCATTTT,TRBJ1-5,.,.,TRBV7-9
CASSLAGTTYEQYF,TGTGCCAGCAGCCTCGCCGGGACTACCTACGAGCAGTACTTC,TRBJ2-7,TRBD2,.,TRBV4-2
CASGEGTGGASSDYGYTF,TGCGCCAGCGGAGAGGGGACAGGGGGCGCGAGCTCCGACTATGGCTACACCTTC,TRBJ1-2,TRBD1,.,TRBV23-1
CASSSLGRGSSYNEQFF,TGTGCCAGCTCATCCCTGGGGCGGGGGAGCTCCTACAATGAGCAGTTCTTC,TRBJ2-1,TRBD2,.,TRBV18
CASSLSPGIYEQYF,TGTGCCAGCAGCTTGTCACCCGGGATCTACGAGCAGTACTTC,TRBJ2-7,.,.,TRBV5-4
CASSLPGQGEEQYF,TGCGCCAGCAGCCTTCCGGGACAGGGAGAGGAGCAGTACTTC,TRBJ2-7,TRBD1,.,TRBV5-1
CASSLILTGMGSTEAFF,TGTGCCAGCAGCTTAATCTTAACAGGGATGGGGAGCACTGAAGCTTTCTTT,TRBJ1-1,.,.,TRBV5-6
CASSMISGFQETQYF,TGTGCCAGCAGCATGATCTCAGGGTTCCAAGAGACCCAGTACTTC,TRBJ2-5,.,.,TRBV7-3
CSAGQGNYGYTF,TGCAGCGCCGGACAGGGTAACTATGGCTACACCTTC,TRBJ1-2,TRBD1,.,TRBV29-1
CASSSGLPTGELFF,TGTGCCAGCAGTTCGGGACTCCCAACCGGGGAGCTGTTTTTT,TRBJ2-2,.,.,TRBV28
CASSDDSYGYF,TGTGCCAGCAGTGACGATAGTTACGGGTATTTT,TRBJ2-3,.,.,TRBV6-1
CASSLAGTASQETQYF,TGTGCCAGCAGCTTAGCCGGGACAGCAAGCCAAGAGACCCAGTACTTC,TRBJ2-5,TRBD1,.,TRBV7-9
CATPGATEKLFF,TGTGCCACCCCAGGGGCGACCGAAAAACTGTTTTTT,TRBJ1-4,.,.,TRBV15
CASSLAPRTEAFF,TGTGCCAGCAGCTTAGCCCCGAGGACTGAAGCTTTCTTT,TRBJ1-1,.,.,TRBV7-9
CASSVVQGANYGYTF,TGTGCCAGCAGCGTAGTCCAGGGGGCTAACTATGGCTACACCTTC,TRBJ1-2,TRBD1,.,TRBV9
CASSYSASGGAYEQYF,TGTGCCAGCAGTTACTCGGCTAGCGGGGGGGCGTACGAGCAGTACTTC,TRBJ2-7,TRBD2,.,TRBV6-2/TRBV6-3